The 21 T cell receptor beta chains reported below all come from one sample, sequenced in a study of T cells in localized non-small cell lung cancer. Assay: immunoSEQ multiplex PCR; the TCRdb copy retains only in-frame clones and omits some. The data hold under 5,500 clones, with 25% to 35% observed a single time. The sequencing here drew on lung tumor tissue, taken before any cancer treatment. Receptor source: a female donor older than 55 with stage I lung adenocarcinoma.

The J gene is TRBJ1-4, the V gene TRBV11-3; perhaps TRBD1 as D (6 bases). Trimming took 3 bases from V and 4 from J, leaving 15 bases between them. Germline V CDR1 and CDR2: SGHNT, YENEEA. The CDR3 is 16 residues long. CDR3 sequence: CASSFYSGHYNEKLFF. For the CDR3, the DNA is TGTGCCAGCAGCTTTTATTCGGGACACTATAATGAAAAACTGTTTTTT.

Relative to its sample, this clone is medium-sized. This chain connects TRBV7-1 to TRBJ1-1, with 9 positions matching TRBD1. TRBV7-1 qualifies as an ORF whose function is uncertain. This CDR3 is built from 13 residues. V was clipped by 5 bases and J by 4 bases; unmatched bases: 2. The CDR3: CASSPTGGTEAFF. In DNA form, the CDR3 reads TGTGCCAGCAGCCCGACAGGGGGCACTGAAGCTTTCTTT.

The chain employs TRBV18 and TRBJ1-1; 8 nucleotides match TRBD1. J lost 1 base, V lost 6 bases, and 7 bases had no gene match. This CDR3 spans 15 amino acids. Germline loops: CDR1 KGHSH, CDR2 LQKENI. CDR3 region: CASSPTRGRNTEAFF. CDR3 bases: TGTGCCAGCTCGCCGACCAGGGGGCGGAACACTGAAGCTTTCTTT.

V gene TRBV29-1 combines with J gene TRBJ2-3, with 8 bases matching TRBD1. This CDR3 has 13 amino acids. The germline V gene encodes CDR1 SQVTM and CDR2 ANQGSEA. V trimming: 1 base; J trimming: 7 bases; junction bases outside the gene matches: 4. The CDR3 loop reads CSVEVTGGHTQYF. In nucleotides, the CDR3 is TGCAGCGTTGAAGTCACAGGGGGACATACGCAGTATTTT.

The chain has TRBV7-6 and TRBJ2-2; TRBD2 is a possible D gene (6 bases). The CDR3 runs 15 residues. V was clipped by 5 bases and J by 3 bases, with 13 bases between them. The V gene's germline CDR1 is SGHVS and CDR2 FNYEAQ. CDR3 coding DNA: TGTGCCAGCAGCCCCCGGAGCGGGCACACCGGGGAGCTGTTTTTT. Translated: CASSPRSGHTGELFF.

Within the sample, this clone is medium-sized. The V gene is TRBV6-8, the J gene TRBJ2-1, with a tentative D call TRBD1 (6 bases). The V gene's germline CDR1 is MNHGY and CDR2 SAAAGT. The CDR3 is made up of 16 amino acids. V was trimmed by 2 bases and J by 2 bases, leaving 13 bases between them. DNA for the CDR3: TGTGCCAGCAGTTACCCTCCACAGGGACCCTACAATGAGCAGTTCTTC. Protein: CASSYPPQGPYNEQFF.

The V gene is TRBV30, the J gene TRBJ1-2; TRBD1 agrees at 9 bases. This CDR3 has 14 residues. Per germline, CDR1 GTSNPN and CDR2 SVGIG (reference sequence). With 3 bases clipped from V and 5 bases from J, the junction kept 7 bases outside the gene matches. For the CDR3, the DNA is TGTGCCTGGAGCGGGTCCGGACAGGGGTATGGCTACACCTTC. The encoded protein is CAWSGSGQGYGYTF.

This clone came up a few times. The gene calls are TRBV6-8 and TRBJ1-3; 7 nucleotides match TRBD1. The CDR3 runs 14 residues. Trimming removed 6 bases from V and 3 bases from J; junction bases left unmatched: 5. Germline V gene lookup returns CDR1 MNHGY and CDR2 SAAAGT. CDR3 protein: CASRRQGFGNTIYF. The CDR3 coding sequence is TGTGCCAGCAGGAGACAGGGTTTTGGAAACACCATATATTTT.

V usage is TRBV6-7 and J usage is TRBJ1-2, with D uncertain. TRBV6-7 is flagged as an ORF with uncertain function. The CDR3 totals 11 residues. Trimming took off 2 bases at V and 14 bases at J, with 12 bases between the two ends. The CDR3 loop reads CASSYEQWVTF. The DNA of the CDR3 is TGTGCCAGCAGTTACGAACAGTGGGTTACCTTC.

The chain is built from TRBV9 and TRBJ2-2; no clear D gene. Trimming pared 7 bases from V and 1 base from J, leaving 14 bases between. Per germline, CDR1 SGDLS and CDR2 YYNGEE. This CDR3 spans 15 amino acids. The CDR3 sequence is CASEKSQVNTGELFF. CDR3 DNA: TGTGCCAGCGAAAAGTCTCAGGTGAACACCGGGGAGCTGTTTTTT. The variable domain in full, completed from reference TRBV9 and TRBJ2-2, reads DSGVTQTPKHLITATGQRVTLRCSPRSGDLSVYWYQQSLDQGLQFLIQYYNGEERAKGNILERFSAQQFPDLHSELNLSSLELGDSALYFCASEKSQVNTGELFFGEGSRLTVL.

The chain carries TRBV19 and TRBJ2-7; D is undetermined. The CDR3 totals 14 residues. Germline CDR1 is LNHDA and CDR2 is SQIVND (reference sequence). The V and J ends lost 9 bases and 0 bases respectively, with 15 bases between them. The CDR3 is CASSRSLSSYEQYF. In DNA form, the CDR3 reads TGTGCCAGCTCCCGGTCCCTTAGCTCCTACGAGCAGTACTTC.

This clone is termed medium-sized (0.01 to 0.1%). The chain joins TRBV6-8 to TRBJ1-1; D is uncertain. The V end was cut by 5 bases, the J end by 6 bases, with 16 bases between. This CDR3 has 14 amino acids. The germline V gene encodes CDR1 MNHGY and CDR2 SAAAGT. This chain's CDR3 is CASSVGYKNAEAFF. The CDR3 bases are TGTGCCAGCAGTGTCGGTTATAAAAACGCTGAAGCTTTCTTT.

This clone has just a few counts. The chain is built from TRBV15 and TRBJ1-2; no clear D gene. The germline CDR1 and CDR2 sequences are LNHNV and YYDKDF (reference sequence). This CDR3 is built from 16 residues. Trimming removed 0 bases at V and 0 bases at J, with 11 bases between. CDR3 region: CATSRDLQHPNYGYTF. The CDR3 DNA is TGTGCCACCAGCAGAGATTTACAGCATCCTAACTATGGCTACACCTTC.

This clone ranks as medium-sized. The V call is TRBV11-3, the J call TRBJ2-6, with a possible D match to TRBD1 (5 bases). The V gene lost 4 bases and the J gene lost 0 bases, with 7 bases spanning the gap. The CDR3 runs 15 residues. The germline gives CDR1 SGHNT, CDR2 YENEEA. CDR3 DNA: TGTGCCAGCAGCTCCAGGGACTCTGGGGCCAACGTCCTGACTTTC. Amino acid sequence: CASSSRDSGANVLTF.

V usage is TRBV9 and J usage is TRBJ2-5, with D maybe TRBD2 (6 bases). Germline loops: CDR1 SGDLS, CDR2 YYNGEE. This CDR3 contains 15 residues. Trimming took 3 bases from V and 5 from J, leaving 17 bases between them. The CDR3 coding sequence is TGTGCCAGCAGCGCCCCCCCTGGAGGGCCGGAGACCCAGTACTTC. This gives the protein CASSAPPGGPETQYF.

This clone was observed a handful of times. The chain employs TRBV19 and TRBJ2-1; 7 nucleotides agree with TRBD2. The length of the CDR3 is 14 residues. The germline V gene encodes CDR1 LNHDA and CDR2 SQIVND (reference sequence). The ends lost 4 bases at V and 9 bases at J; junction bases unmatched: 9. Here the CDR3 reads CASSTPAGRGEQFF. The CDR3 region has the DNA TGTGCCAGTAGTACGCCAGCGGGGCGGGGTGAGCAGTTCTTC.

The chain is built from TRBV19 and TRBJ1-6; D ambiguous. CDR3 size: 14 residues. Trimming removed 7 bases from V and 7 bases from J, with 14 bases in between. Germline loops: CDR1 LNHDA, CDR2 SQIVND (reference sequence). The CDR3 loop reads CASTVGGPNSPLHF. The CDR3 nucleotides read TGTGCCAGTACCGTAGGAGGGCCAAATTCACCCCTCCACTTT.

This clone was seen more than once but under ten times. The chain couples TRBV6-8 to TRBJ2-2, with D perhaps matching TRBD1 or TRBD2 (5 bases each). The CDR3 loop spans 15 amino acids. Germline-derived CDR1 and CDR2 are MNHGY and SAAAGT. With 7 bases removed from V and 5 bases from J, the gap between germline ends came to 17 bases. The CDR3 loop is CASTQFGGRTGELFF. Written as DNA, the CDR3 is TGTGCCAGCACTCAGTTTGGGGGTCGGACCGGGGAGCTGTTTTTT.

V gene TRBV18 combines with J gene TRBJ2-7; D not resolved. V lost 4 bases, J lost 3 bases, and 13 bases lay in between. There are 14 residues in the CDR3. Per germline, CDR1 KGHSH and CDR2 LQKENI. This CDR3 reads CASSRIRVDYEQYF. CDR3 nucleotides: TGTGCCAGCTCACGAATCCGGGTCGACTACGAGCAGTACTTC. Variable domain in full (rest from reference TRBV18 and TRBJ2-7): NAGVMQNPRHLVRRRGQEARLRCSPMKGHSHVYWYRQLPEEGLKFMVYLQKENIIDESGMPKERFSAEFPKEGPSILRIQQVVRGDSAAYFCASSRIRVDYEQYFGPGTRLTVT.

The chain carries TRBV6-8 and TRBJ1-5; TRBD1 aligns across 7 bases. CDR1 and CDR2 from the germline V gene are MNHGY and SAAAGT. This CDR3 contains 14 residues. V was clipped by 4 bases and J by 5 bases; unmatched bases: 5. In DNA form, the CDR3 reads TGTGCCAGCAGTTCGGGACAGTTATATCAGCCCCAGCATTTT. Its translation: CASSSGQLYQPQHF.

Only a few counts were recorded for this clone. The chain carries TRBV6-8 and TRBJ2-3, with D perhaps assigned TRBD1 or TRBD2 (8 bases each). Germline loops: CDR1 MNHGY, CDR2 SAAAGT. V was clipped by 6 bases and J by 2 bases, with 24 bases between them. CDR3 size: 18 residues. The CDR3 coding sequence is TGTGCCAGCAGCCGCAGGGGGCGGGGGGCCCTTACCACAGATACGCAGTATTTT. This encodes CASSRRGRGALTTDTQYF.